The 12 T cell receptor delta chains listed next were all sequenced from one sample in a study of gamma-delta T cells after stem cell transplantation. TCRdb re-analyzed the RT-PCR reads via CATT. The table lists approximately 16,000 delta-chain clones, roughly 9.1% of them singletons, with approximately 60% in the top ten. The sequenced sample was gamma-delta T cells. These receptors were taken from a human donor. It is not recorded whose cells these are; they may come from a transplant donor.

Many counts were recorded for this clone. TCRdb's protein, taken from a much larger clone, differs from this DNA's translation at residue 4, likely owing to a read error; the protein displayed comes from the DNA. The identical CDR3 is also encoded by other nucleotide sequences in the sample. This chain connects TRDV2 to TRDJ1; 10 nucleotides line up with TRDD3. The CDR3 loop spans 17 amino acids. Germline trimming cut 5 bases from V and 0 bases from J; bases unmatched to any gene: 11. CDR1 is GEAIGNYY and CDR2 is EKD in the germline V gene. CDR3 sequence: CACGRLGDALYTDKLIF. The CDR3 DNA sequence: TGTGCCTGTGGCCGACTGGGGGATGCGCTGTACACCGATAAACTCATCTTT.

This clone was seen repeatedly, ten times or more. This likely reflects a read error, since a far larger clone is one base away. The genes are TRDV2 and TRDJ3, with a weak D call TRDD3 (5 bases). From germline, CDR1 is GEAIGNYY and CDR2 EKD. The CDR3 sequence is 20 residues long. CDR3 sequence reads: CACDKTEGTLSSWDTRKMFF. In nucleotides, the CDR3 is TGTGCCTGTGACAAAACGGAGGGGACTTTAAGCTCCTGGGACACCCGAAAGATGTTTTTC.

This clone has more than one count but fewer than ten. TCRdb's listed protein matches a much larger clone and diverges from this DNA's translation at residue 3, likely through a read error; the protein shown comes from the DNA. Here the CDR3 reads CAWDNAVLGDKVSWDTRQMFF. CDR3 nucleotide sequence: TGTGCCTGGGACAATGCCGTCCTGGGGGATAAGGTGTCCTGGGACACCCGACAGATGTTTTTC. J is TRDJ3 and V is TRDV2, with TRDD3 identical over 10 bases. The CDR3 runs to 21 residues. CDR1 and CDR2 (germline): GEAIGNYY, EKD.

A remark on this clone: A read error likely explains this, since a far larger clone differs by one base. This sample also contains other DNA sequences that code for the same CDR3. The rearrangement joins TRDV2 to TRDJ1, with a possible D match to TRDD3 (6 bases). V shed 0 bases and J shed 1 base, with 23 bases lying between them. The CDR3 runs 19 residues. CDR1 GEAIGNYY and CDR2 EKD come from the germline V gene. The CDR3: CACDTVRVLGDRGTDKLIF. The CDR3 DNA reads TGTGCCTGTGACACCGTCCGCGTACTGGGAGATAGAGGCACCGATAAACTCATCTTT.

This clone has ten or more counts. Relative to the germline gene, one junction end is altered; a read error may explain this. The V call is TRDV1, the J call TRDJ1; D not certain. Per germline, CDR1 TSWWSYY and CDR2 QGS. The CDR3 is 10 residues long. The DNA for the CDR3 is TGCGCGACTAGGGCCGATAAACTCATCTTT. This sequence encodes CATRADKLIF.

The chain couples TRDV2 to TRDJ1; perhaps TRDD3 as D (6 bases). Germline-derived CDR1 and CDR2 are GEAIGNYY and EKD. V dropped 0 bases and J dropped 6 bases, with 19 bases sitting between them. The CDR3 has 16 amino acids. CDR3 sequence reads: CACDTVGGQPTYKLIF. Here the CDR3 DNA reads TGTGCCTGTGACACCGTGGGGGGGCAACCTACCTATAAACTCATCTTT.

This clone was observed a few times. The amino acid sequence in TCRdb belongs to a much larger clone and departs from this DNA's translation at residue 12, likely a sequencing read error; the sequence shown is translated from the DNA. The chain has TRDV1 and TRDJ2; 11 nucleotides match TRDD3. V was clipped by 0 bases and J by 1 base; unmatched bases: 19. Germline V gene data show CDR1 as TSWWSYY and CDR2 as QGS. This CDR3 region has 23 residues. The CDR3 nucleotides are TGTGCTCTTGGGGAACTATTTAGGCCCTCCAAGCCTACTGGGGGATATTTGACAGCACAACTCTTCTTT. Translation: CALGELFRPSKPTGGYLTAQLFF.

This clone has a count of ten or more. It differs at one base from a far larger clone, so likely a read error. Other nucleotide sequences in the sample specify the same CDR3. The CDR3 spells CACDTVPTGPVVGTDKLIF. CDR3 DNA sequence: TGTGCCTGTGACACCGTCCCCACCGGGCCAGTGGTGGGTACCGATAAACTCATCTTT. The chain couples TRDV2 to TRDJ1; D remains ambiguous. CDR1 is GEAIGNYY, CDR2 EKD, per germline. Trimming took off 0 bases at V and 2 bases at J, with 24 bases between the two ends. This CDR3 has 19 amino acids.

Remarks on this clone: The likely explanation is a read error, given a far larger clone one base away. The same CDR3 is also encoded by other DNA sequences in this sample. This chain joins TRDV3 and TRDJ1; 7 nucleotides align to TRDD2. With 2 bases clipped from V and 14 bases from J, the junction kept 23 bases outside the gene matches. Germline CDR1 TVYSNPD, CDR2 GDNSRS (reference sequence). The CDR3 has 15 amino acids. CDR3 protein: CAFSLLPLYTYTLIF. CDR3 DNA sequence: TGTGCCTTTTCACTCCTTCCTCTGTACACCTATACACTTATCTTT.

On this clone: This DNA translates differently at residue 3 from the TCRdb protein, which is that of a much larger clone; a read error is likely, and the protein shown is the DNA's own translation. This chain uses TRDV2 with TRDJ1; 12 bases match TRDD3. This CDR3 region has 17 residues. Looked up from germline, CDR1 is GEAIGNYY and CDR2 is EKD. CDR3 nucleotide sequence: TGTGCCAGTGACACCGTGCTGGGGGATACGGGCACCGATAAACTCATCTTT. As protein: CASDTVLGDTGTDKLIF.

Comments on this clone: The protein recorded in TCRdb matches a much larger clone and deviates from this DNA's translation at residue 7, suggesting a read error; the protein here is obtained by translating the DNA. The chain recombines TRDV2 with TRDJ1; TRDD3 is a possible D gene (5 bases). Looked up from germline, CDR1 is GEAIGNYY and CDR2 is EKD. This CDR3 spans 16 amino acids. Trimming took off 3 bases at V and 0 bases at J, with 16 bases between the two ends. CDR3 nucleotides: TGTGCCTGTGACCCACTGGAGGGTCGGTACACCGATAAACTCATCTTT. It codes for CACDPLEGRYTDKLIF.

Note on this clone: A junction end diverges from the germline sequence, so it may reflect a read error. This rearrangement joins TRDV1 to TRDJ1; 8 bases align to TRDD3. Per the germline V gene, CDR1 is TSWWSYY and CDR2 is QGS. The CDR3 sequence is 19 residues long. CDR3 nucleotides: TGTGCTATTGGGGAAAGAGAAAACCTACTGGGGGTAGACACCGATAAACTCATCTTT. It translates to CAIGERENLLGVDTDKLIF.